This T cell receptor beta chain was found in a study of cytomegalovirus exposure and HLA in healthy donors. Germline V gene sequence: CDR1 SEHNR, CDR2 FQNEAQ (reference sequence). The CDR3 has 15 amino acids. V was clipped by 5 bases and J by 4 bases, with 18 bases between them. PCR used 60 Vbeta primers and 13 Jbeta primers. The table came from immunoSEQ multiplex PCR; TCRdb's copy has only in-frame clones and leaves some out. The sample shows approximately 110,000 clones, approximately 80% of them seen only once. Source material: PBMCs. V usage is TRBV7-9 and J usage is TRBJ2-7; the D is unclear. The sequence derives from a man aged 35 to 55 in good health and CMV-seronegative. The CDR3 sequence is CASSPPPAAKYEQYF. The CDR3 bases are TGTGCCAGCAGCCCCCCCCCGGCGGCGAAGTACGAGCAGTACTTC.